These 18 T cell receptor beta chains were sequenced from one sample in a study of beta chain features in type 1 diabetes. Study observations and caveats: Shorter TCRB CDR3s, moderately but significantly so, were found in Type 1 diabetes patients in all four CD4+ subsets.

These TCRs' antigens remain unknown. All of the isolated RNA was reverse transcribed, so expressed TCRB transcripts were sequenced. Using immunoSEQ multiplex PCR, the repertoire was profiled, and TCRdb retains in-frame clones only, with some absent. Of 640,000 or so clones listed, over 12% are singletons. The sequenced sample was naive CD4+ T cells from blood. The receptors originated from a young man with type 1 diabetes.

CDR3 DNA sequence: TGCGCCAGCAGCCCAGACTTAGACGAGCAGTACTTC. Translated: CASSPDLDEQYF. The chain recombines TRBV4-1 with TRBJ2-7; D call uncertain. V shed 4 bases and J shed 5 bases, with 9 bases lying between them. From germline, CDR1 is MGHRA and CDR2 YSYEKL. This CDR3 spans 12 amino acids.

This rearrangement joins TRBV9 to TRBJ1-2; TRBD1 is a possible D gene (6 bases). The CDR3 has 13 residues. Germline V gene sequence: CDR1 SGDLS, CDR2 YYNGEE. Trimming shortened V by 4 bases and J by 8 bases, and 15 bases separated the two germline ends. The chain's CDR3 is CASSQDSPRGYTF. The CDR3 DNA sequence: TGTGCCAGCAGCCAGGACAGCCCCCGAGGCTACACCTTC. Full variable domain (rest looked up from reference TRBV9 and TRBJ1-2): DSGVTQTPKHLITATGQRVTLRCSPRSGDLSVYWYQQSLDQGLQFLIQYYNGEERAKGNILERFSAQQFPDLHSELNLSSLELGDSALYFCASSQDSPRGYTFGSGTRLTVV.

The chain has TRBV7-6 and TRBJ2-5; no clear D gene. Germline values: CDR1 SGHVS, CDR2 FNYEAQ. V gave up 1 base and J gave up 1 base, with 10 bases separating them. The CDR3 has 15 residues. The CDR3 loop is CASSLGGSLQETQYF. The CDR3 DNA reads TGTGCCAGCAGCTTAGGGGGATCCCTCCAAGAGACCCAGTACTTC.

This clone was seen more than once but under ten times. A junction boundary mismatches the germline segment, possibly from a read error. This sequence joins TRBV10-3 and TRBJ2-7; 7 nucleotides align to TRBD1. CDR1 is ENHRY, CDR2 SYGVKD, per germline. The CDR3 runs 15 residues. CDR3 sequence: CASSFWTGGSYEQYF. CDR3 sequence (DNA): TGTGCCAGCAGTTTCTGGACAGGAGGTTCCTACGAGCAGTACTTC.

This rearrangement joins TRBV7-2 to TRBJ1-2; unclear D gene. This CDR3 spans 10 amino acids. Germline CDR1 reads SGHTA; CDR2 reads FQGNSA. Between the trimmed V and J ends, which lost 5 bases and 6 bases, there was a span of 4 bases. The CDR3 bases are TGTGCCAGCAGCCCGAATGGCTACACCTTC. It codes for CASSPNGYTF.

V and J are TRBV4-3 and TRBJ2-2; D is possibly TRBD2 (7 bases). V was trimmed by 1 base and J by 3 bases, leaving 12 bases between them. Germline values: CDR1 LGHNA, CDR2 YSLEER. The CDR3 sequence is 16 residues long. The DNA for the CDR3 is TGCGCCAGCAGCCAAGCGGGGGGCAGGGACACCGGGGAGCTGTTTTTT. Residues: CASSQAGGRDTGELFF.

This chain links TRBV28 with TRBJ2-7; D perhaps matches TRBD1 (5 bases). This CDR3 spans 14 amino acids. Germline CDR1 MDHEN, CDR2 SYDVKM. V shed 5 bases and J shed 2 bases, with 13 bases lying between them. The CDR3 DNA reads as TGTGCCAGCAGTCACTTTCAGGGAACCTACGAGCAGTACTTC. It yields the protein CASSHFQGTYEQYF.

The rearrangement joins TRBV23-1 to TRBJ2-5; D is possibly TRBD1 (6 bases). TRBV23-1 is an ORF; its function is uncertain. The CDR3 has 16 residues. Trimming cost V 5 bases and J 1 base, with 17 bases left between them. CDR3 sequence: CASSDPSGQPQETQYF. In DNA form, the CDR3 reads TGCGCCAGCAGTGACCCCTCGGGACAACCCCAAGAGACCCAGTACTTC.

This clone was detected only once. The V and J genes are TRBV7-9 and TRBJ1-5; no clear D gene. CDR1 is SEHNR and CDR2 is FQNEAQ in the germline V gene (reference sequence). The CDR3 consists of 13 residues. V lost 2 bases and J 2 bases, leaving 4 bases between the germline ends. CDR3 loop: CASSLQRNQPQHF. Written as DNA, the CDR3 is TGTGCCAGCAGCTTACAACGCAATCAGCCCCAGCATTTT.

This clone was counted once. The rearrangement uses TRBV7-6 and TRBJ1-1; D is unclear. V was trimmed by 5 bases and J by 7 bases, leaving 14 bases between them. Germline values: CDR1 SGHVS, CDR2 FNYEAQ. The CDR3 extends over 13 amino acids. The DNA of the CDR3 is TGTGCCAGCAGCCCCCGGGCCCGGGGTGAAGCTTTCTTT. This encodes CASSPRARGEAFF.

This clone has only a few counts. The rearrangement uses TRBV7-9 and TRBJ1-2; possible D gene TRBD1, 5 bases. V lost 5 bases and J 3 bases, leaving 10 bases between the germline ends. This CDR3 is 13 amino acids long. CDR1 is SEHNR, CDR2 FQNEAQ, per germline (reference sequence). DNA of the CDR3: TGTGCCAGCAGCAGAGGGGTTGACTATGGCTACACCTTC. It specifies CASSRGVDYGYTF.

In its sample, this clone was seen a few times. The rearrangement uses TRBV7-9 and TRBJ2-7, with 7 bases aligning to TRBD2. Germline V gives CDR1 SEHNR, CDR2 FQNEAQ (reference sequence). This CDR3 is built from 14 residues. Trimming removed 5 bases from V and 4 bases from J; junction bases left unmatched: 8. CDR3 amino acids: CASSPVAGVYEQYF. CDR3 DNA: TGTGCCAGCAGCCCGGTGGCGGGGGTATACGAGCAGTACTTC.

In this sample, this clone turned up a few times. The genes are TRBV28 and TRBJ1-2; D is uncertain. The germline V and J ends were trimmed by 3 bases and 4 bases, with 15 bases remaining between them. The CDR3 spans 15 residues. Germline CDR1 reads MDHEN; CDR2 reads SYDVKM. CDR3 sequence reads: CASSLSAGAGYGYTF. CDR3 bases: TGTGCCAGCAGTTTGTCTGCGGGCGCGGGCTATGGCTACACCTTC.

This clone appeared a few times. Different DNA sequences within this sample yield the same CDR3. The genes are TRBV28 and TRBJ1-1; no clear D gene. Between the trimmed V and J ends, which lost 6 bases and 8 bases, there was a span of 10 bases. The CDR3 length is 11 residues. The germline V gene encodes CDR1 MDHEN and CDR2 SYDVKM. CDR3 DNA: TGTGCCAGCAGCCTCACAAGAGAAGCTTTCTTT. This translates into CASSLTREAFF.

The chain links TRBV29-1 to TRBJ1-1; 8 bases align to TRBD1. V gave up 7 bases and J gave up 2 bases; unmatched junction bases: 3. Per the germline V gene, CDR1 is SQVTM and CDR2 is ANQGSEA. The CDR3 totals 12 residues. CDR3 region: CSADRVNTEAFF. The CDR3 DNA is TGCAGCGCGGACAGGGTCAACACTGAAGCTTTCTTT. Combining the CDR3 with reference TRBV29-1 and TRBJ1-1 gives the whole variable domain SAVISQKPSRDICQRGTSLTIQCQVDSQVTMMFWYRQQPGQSLTLIATANQGSEATYESGFVIDKFPISRPNLTFSTLTVSNMSPEDSSIYLCSADRVNTEAFFGQGTRLTVV.

This sequence joins TRBV9 and TRBJ2-2; 7 bases match TRBD1. V gave up 4 bases and J gave up 0 bases; unmatched junction bases: 3. Germline values: CDR1 SGDLS, CDR2 YYNGEE. The CDR3 spans 15 residues. CDR3 residues: CASSTQGPNTGELFF. CDR3 in DNA: TGTGCCAGCAGCACACAGGGGCCGAACACCGGGGAGCTGTTTTTT.

This clone was counted a few times. This CDR3 is CASCRDGNYGYTF. The CDR3 bases are TGTGCCAGCTGCCGGGACGGAAACTATGGCTACACCTTC. This chain connects TRBV18 to TRBJ1-2, with D possibly TRBD1 on 5 matching bases. The germline CDR1 and CDR2 sequences are KGHSH and LQKENI. This CDR3 comprises 13 residues. With 7 bases removed from V and 2 bases from J, the gap between germline ends came to 11 bases.

The V and J genes are TRBV6-5 and TRBJ1-3, with D maybe TRBD1 (5 bases). Trimming pared 6 bases from V and 9 bases from J, leaving 9 bases between. The CDR3 has 11 amino acids. Germline CDR1 reads MNHEY; CDR2 reads SVGAGI. CDR3 residues: CASSAGGTIYF. CDR3 nucleotide sequence: TGTGCCAGCAGCGCCGGGGGCACCATATATTTT.